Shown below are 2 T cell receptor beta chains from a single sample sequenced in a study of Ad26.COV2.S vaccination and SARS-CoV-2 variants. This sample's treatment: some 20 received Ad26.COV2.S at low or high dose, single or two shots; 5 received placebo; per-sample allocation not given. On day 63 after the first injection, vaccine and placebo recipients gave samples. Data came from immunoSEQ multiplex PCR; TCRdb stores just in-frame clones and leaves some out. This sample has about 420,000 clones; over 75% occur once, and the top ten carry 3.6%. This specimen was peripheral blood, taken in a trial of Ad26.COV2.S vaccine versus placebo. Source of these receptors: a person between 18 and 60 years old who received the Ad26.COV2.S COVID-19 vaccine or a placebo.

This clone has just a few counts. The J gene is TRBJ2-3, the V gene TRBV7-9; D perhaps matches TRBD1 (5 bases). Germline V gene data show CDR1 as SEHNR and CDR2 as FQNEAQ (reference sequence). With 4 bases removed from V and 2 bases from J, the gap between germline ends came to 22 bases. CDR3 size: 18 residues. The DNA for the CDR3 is TGTGCCAGCAGCTCATACCGGACGAGACAGAAACTCACAGATACGCAGTATTTT. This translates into CASSSYRTRQKLTDTQYF.

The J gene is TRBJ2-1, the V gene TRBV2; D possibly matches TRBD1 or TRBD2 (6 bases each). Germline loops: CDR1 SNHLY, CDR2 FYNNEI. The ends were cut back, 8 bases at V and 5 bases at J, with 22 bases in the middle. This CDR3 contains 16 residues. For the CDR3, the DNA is TGTGCCAGCCGCCGGATAGAGGGGGGATCCCACAATGAGCAGTTCTTC. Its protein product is CASRRIEGGSHNEQFF.